The 29 T cell receptor beta chains presented below share a single source sample, sequenced in a study of blood T cell repertoires in COVID-19. Some clones are missing from TCRdb's copy, which holds only in-frame ones; the method was immunoSEQ multiplex PCR. The sample lists about 260,000 clones; 65% to 90% were seen once. The sample comprised peripheral blood. These receptors all come from a human donor in a cohort sampled during active COVID-19.

The rearrangement joins TRBV5-1 to TRBJ2-1; 8 bases are a match to TRBD1. Germline CDR1 reads SGHRS; CDR2 reads YFSETQ. V lost 4 bases to trimming and J lost 4 bases; unmatched junction nucleotides: 4. The CDR3 covers 14 residues. This CDR3 reads CASSLQGAYNEQFF. In DNA form, the CDR3 reads TGCGCCAGCAGCCTGCAGGGGGCTTACAATGAGCAGTTCTTC. Full variable domain (outside the CDR3, taken from reference TRBV5-1 and TRBJ2-1): KAGVTQTPRYLIKTRGQQVTLSCSPISGHRSVSWYQQTPGQGLQFLFEYFSETQRNKGNFPGRFSGRQFSNSRSEMNVSTLELGDSALYLCASSLQGAYNEQFFGPGTRLTVL.

The chain links TRBV9 to TRBJ2-7, with a weak D call TRBD2 (5 bases). This CDR3 has 16 amino acids. From germline, CDR1 is SGDLS and CDR2 YYNGEE. V was shortened by 3 bases and J by 7 bases, with 23 bases between the two germline ends. CDR3 sequence (DNA): TGTGCCAGCAGCGCCGGTTCCGGACTGGACGGTCGGGAGCAGTACTTC. Its translation is CASSAGSGLDGREQYF.

The gene calls are TRBV7-2 and TRBJ2-1; 7 bases line up with TRBD2. The trim removed 5 bases at V and 5 bases at J, leaving 9 bases unmatched. Germline values: CDR1 SGHTA, CDR2 FQGNSA. This CDR3 region has 15 residues. The CDR3 region has the DNA TGTGCCAGCAGCCGCGAGGGGACTACCAACAATGAGCAGTTCTTC. Translated: CASSREGTTNNEQFF.

In its sample, this clone was seen once. This rearrangement joins TRBV11-2 to TRBJ1-2; the match to TRBD1 covers 9 bases. Germline CDR1 is SGHAT and CDR2 is FQNNGV. The J segment lost 4 bases and the V segment lost 6 bases, leaving 9 bases of the junction unmatched. The CDR3 is 15 residues long. Here the CDR3 reads CASRGQGGIAYGYTF. As DNA, the CDR3 is TGTGCCAGCAGGGGACAGGGAGGTATAGCCTATGGCTACACCTTC.

The chain carries TRBV15 and TRBJ1-3; D uncertain. CDR3 length: 15 amino acids. The germline V gene encodes CDR1 LNHNV and CDR2 YYDKDF (reference sequence). Trimming cost V 5 bases and J 0 bases, with 11 bases left between them. CDR3 DNA sequence: TGTGCCACCAGCTTCAGTCCCTTCTCTGGAAACACCATATATTTT. It yields the protein CATSFSPFSGNTIYF.

The chain links TRBV7-9 to TRBJ2-1; 10 bases are a match to TRBD1. With V trimmed by 5 bases and J by 2 bases, 6 bases remained unmatched. Germline CDR1 is SEHNR and CDR2 is FQNEAQ (reference sequence). CDR3 length equals 16 residues. CDR3 loop: CASSVGTGAPYNEQFF. CDR3 nucleotide sequence: TGTGCCAGCAGCGTAGGGACAGGGGCACCCTACAATGAGCAGTTCTTC.

V is TRBV2 and J is TRBJ2-1; D remains unclear. V lost 6 bases, J lost 4 bases, and 16 bases lay in between. Germline CDR1 reads SNHLY; CDR2 reads FYNNEI. The CDR3 is 15 amino acids. The CDR3 bases are TGTGCCAGCAGGATCATAGCCGACCAGTACAATGAGCAGTTCTTC. It codes for CASRIIADQYNEQFF.

This chain links TRBV6-2 or TRBV6-3 with TRBJ2-7; D call uncertain. This CDR3 has 14 amino acids. Germline V gene data show CDR1 as MNHEY and CDR2 as SVGEGT. V lost 5 bases and J lost 3, with 14 bases in between. The CDR3 DNA follows: TGTGCCAGCAGTCGTGCCTTAAACAGCTACGAGCAGTACTTC. Translating gives CASSRALNSYEQYF.

The J gene is TRBJ2-7, the V gene TRBV6-6; no definite D call. The V gene lost 7 bases and the J gene lost 1 base, with 5 bases spanning the gap. CDR3 length equals 11 residues. Germline values: CDR1 MNHNY, CDR2 SVGAGI (reference sequence). CDR3 sequence reads: CASMESYEQYF. The DNA of the CDR3 is TGTGCCAGCATGGAGTCCTACGAGCAGTACTTC.

Only a few counts were recorded for this clone. The V gene is TRBV19, the J gene TRBJ2-7; 7 nucleotides line up with TRBD2. This CDR3 is built from 16 residues. Germline V gene lookup returns CDR1 LNHDA and CDR2 SQIVND (reference sequence). V was clipped by 3 bases and J by 0 bases; unmatched bases: 8. The CDR3 DNA follows: TGTGCCAGTAGTATGGGGGGGGTGCGGCCCTCCTACGAGCAGTACTTC. This gives the protein CASSMGGVRPSYEQYF.

Details on this clone: The junction does not match germline at one end; this may be a read error. The genes are TRBV7-3 and TRBJ2-7, with 11 bases lining up with TRBD1. Looked up from germline, CDR1 is SGHTA and CDR2 is FQGTGA. The CDR3 sequence is 16 residues long. This CDR3 reads CASSQSSGTGGYGQYF. CDR3 DNA: TGTGCCAGCAGCCAATCATCCGGGACAGGGGGTTACGGGCAGTACTTC.

The chain carries TRBV12-3 or TRBV12-4 and TRBJ2-7; D is ambiguous. Trimming left V 4 bases short and J 3 bases short, with 4 bases between. This CDR3 has 11 amino acids. The CDR3 nucleotides are TGTGCCAGCAGTTCCCTCTACGAGCAGTACTTC. It translates to CASSSLYEQYF.

The chain uses TRBV18 and TRBJ2-7; TRBD1 matches at 7 bases. Trimming cost V 1 base and J 7 bases; bases outside gene matches: 7. Germline V gene data show CDR1 as KGHSH and CDR2 as LQKENI. CDR3 length: 14 amino acids. In DNA form, the CDR3 reads TGTGCCAGCTCACCACGGACAGGCCTCTGGGAGCAGTACTTC. This translates into CASSPRTGLWEQYF. Using reference TRBV18 and TRBJ2-7 for the parts outside the CDR3, the full variable domain is NAGVMQNPRHLVRRRGQEARLRCSPMKGHSHVYWYRQLPEEGLKFMVYLQKENIIDESGMPKERFSAEFPKEGPSILRIQQVVRGDSAAYFCASSPRTGLWEQYFGPGTRLTVT.

This chain joins TRBV6-1 and TRBJ2-1; no clear D gene. The CDR3 covers 12 residues. Germline-derived CDR1 and CDR2 are MNHNS and SASEGT. Trimming left V 1 base short and J 6 bases short, with 4 bases between. CDR3 in DNA: TGTGCCAGCAGTGAAGGTAGCAATGAGCAGTTCTTC. As protein: CASSEGSNEQFF.

The chain employs TRBV19 and TRBJ2-5; D is perhaps TRBD1 (5 bases). The V gene's germline CDR1 is LNHDA and CDR2 SQIVND (reference sequence). This CDR3 region has 16 residues. V lost 5 bases and J lost 2, with 18 bases in between. The CDR3: CASSGAPRSRQETQYF. Written as DNA, the CDR3 is TGTGCCAGTAGTGGGGCCCCTCGAAGCCGACAAGAGACCCAGTACTTC.

This clone was observed once. This sequence joins TRBV7-2 and TRBJ2-1; 12 nucleotides match TRBD2. V lost 5 bases to trimming and J lost 2 bases; unmatched junction nucleotides: 4. The CDR3 is 16 amino acids. CDR1 and CDR2 (germline): SGHTA, FQGNSA. This CDR3 is CASSAGLAGPYNEQFF. In DNA, the CDR3 is TGTGCCAGCAGCGCTGGACTAGCGGGACCCTACAATGAGCAGTTCTTC.

This chain links TRBV10-3 with TRBJ1-6; D not certain. The length of the CDR3 is 12 residues. Trimming left V 5 bases short and J 9 bases short, with 8 bases between. Germline loops: CDR1 ENHRY, CDR2 SYGVKD. CDR3 DNA: TGTGCCATCAGTAAGGCGGCTTCACCCCTCCACTTT. It codes for CAISKAASPLHF.

V gene TRBV7-6 combines with J gene TRBJ1-6; perhaps TRBD1 as D (5 bases). The CDR3 covers 14 residues. V was trimmed by 3 bases and J by 7 bases, leaving 10 bases between them. Germline V lookup: CDR1 SGHVS, CDR2 FNYEAQ. This CDR3 is CASSLTAVNSPLHF. CDR3 nucleotide sequence: TGTGCCAGCAGCTTGACAGCCGTAAATTCACCCCTCCACTTT.

The genes are TRBV11-2 and TRBJ2-7; D is possibly TRBD1 (6 bases). Trimming stripped 5 bases from V and 9 bases from J, with 29 bases between. This CDR3 contains 17 residues. Germline V gene data show CDR1 as SGHAT and CDR2 as FQNNGV. The CDR3 reads CASSGFPFRGGREVQYF. CDR3 nucleotides: TGTGCCAGCAGCGGGTTCCCTTTCAGGGGCGGACGTGAAGTGCAGTACTTC.

The rearrangement uses TRBV6-5 and TRBJ2-5; 7 bases are shared with TRBD1. The CDR3 has 14 amino acids. J was trimmed by 5 bases and V by 6 bases; bases with no gene match: 9. The germline gives CDR1 MNHEY, CDR2 SVGAGI. CDR3: CASRFRGREETQYF. CDR3 DNA: TGTGCCAGCAGGTTTAGGGGGCGCGAGGAGACCCAGTACTTC.

The chain has TRBV14 and TRBJ2-1; 9 bases map to TRBD1. Germline V gene data show CDR1 as SGHDN and CDR2 as FVKESK. The CDR3 is 12 amino acids. Losses at the gene ends were 4 bases for V and 12 bases for J; bases not matched to a gene: 4. The DNA for the CDR3 is TGTGCCAGCAGCCTGGGACAGGGTGGGCAGTTCTTC. Its translation: CASSLGQGGQFF.

CDR3 sequence (DNA): TGTGCCAGCAGTTATGTAGGAGCCTACGAGCAGTACTTC. Translated, it gives CASSYVGAYEQYF. The chain links TRBV5-6 to TRBJ2-7; D unresolved. Germline lookup yields CDR1 SGHDT and CDR2 YYEEEE. This CDR3 comprises 13 residues. V lost 5 bases, J lost 2 bases, and 11 bases lay in between.

The chain is built from TRBV4-2 and TRBJ1-3, with TRBD1 identical over 9 bases. Trimming removed 5 bases from V and 2 bases from J; junction bases left unmatched: 4. This CDR3 spans 15 amino acids. Germline CDR1 is LGHNA and CDR2 is YNFKEQ. The CDR3 bases are TGTGCCAGCAGCACCGGGACAGGGACTGGAAACACCATATATTTT. This sequence encodes CASSTGTGTGNTIYF.

The genes are TRBV7-2 and TRBJ2-2; D possibly corresponds to TRBD2 (5 bases). The CDR3 spans 15 residues. The V end lost 0 bases, the J end lost 4 bases, and 9 bases lay between the germline ends. Germline lookup yields CDR1 SGHTA and CDR2 FQGNSA. CDR3 nucleotides: TGTGCCAGCAGCTTAGCCCCCACTAGCACCGGGGAGCTGTTTTTT. This translates into CASSLAPTSTGELFF.

This chain uses TRBV7-8 with TRBJ2-2; TRBD2 is a possible D gene (6 bases). The CDR3 sequence is 20 residues long. Trimming shortened V by 1 base and J by 1 base, and 22 bases separated the two germline ends. The germline gives CDR1 SGHVS, CDR2 FQNEAQ. CDR3 residues: CASSLVMRISGLLNTGELFF. DNA for the CDR3: TGTGCCAGCAGCTTAGTGATGAGAATATCGGGACTCTTGAACACCGGGGAGCTGTTTTTT.

The chain recombines TRBV10-1 with TRBJ2-7; no firm D call. V lost 3 bases to trimming and J lost 0 bases, with 18 bases between them. This CDR3 has 17 amino acids. Germline loops: CDR1 WNHNN, CDR2 SYGVQD (reference sequence). The CDR3 region is CASSEDSLRVLSYEQYF. The CDR3 nucleotides read TGCGCCAGCAGTGAAGACTCGCTCCGGGTCCTCTCCTACGAGCAGTACTTC.

The chain recombines TRBV18 with TRBJ2-7; TRBD2 agrees at 9 bases. The CDR3 has 16 residues. V was clipped by 3 bases and J by 0 bases; unmatched bases: 6. The germline V gene encodes CDR1 KGHSH and CDR2 LQKENI. The CDR3 nucleotides read TGTGCCAGCTCACCTCTTGCGGGAGGGACCTCCTACGAGCAGTACTTC. Amino acid sequence: CASSPLAGGTSYEQYF.

V usage is TRBV5-1 and J usage is TRBJ2-3; the D gene is possibly TRBD2 (6 bases). From germline, CDR1 is SGHRS and CDR2 YFSETQ. V was cut by 1 base and J by 6 bases, with 9 bases left in between. This CDR3 comprises 13 residues. DNA for the CDR3: TGCGCCAGCAGCTTGATTGGAGGGGATACGCAGTATTTT. It encodes CASSLIGGDTQYF.

This chain uses TRBV5-5 with TRBJ2-5; no clear D. CDR1 is SGHKS and CDR2 is YYEKEE in the germline V gene (reference sequence). The CDR3 consists of 15 residues. Trimming took 6 bases from V and 5 from J, leaving 20 bases between them. CDR3 region: CASTPAASHSETQYF. CDR3 coding DNA: TGTGCCAGCACCCCCGCGGCCTCCCATTCGGAGACCCAGTACTTC.